These T cell receptor beta chains were read from a single sample in a study of CD8 T cells in Susac syndrome. TCRdb analysed the immunoSEQ multiplex PCR reads with MiXCR anew, one entry per CDR3 protein. The sample gives a few hundred thousand distinct CDR3 sequences, more than 75% of which show up once; 0.11% is in the top ten. Sequencing was carried out using CD8+ T cells from PBMCs. The receptor set was obtained from a human donor with multiple sclerosis. Both conserved end residues are trimmed from each CDR3. A row's size may be missing; if present it is once, few, many or a size class.

v_call	j_call	clone_size	cdr3_aa
TRBV6-4	TRBJ2-2	.	ASSPTSDPGELF
TRBV9	TRBJ2-5	.	ASSTQSAYQETQH
TRBV14	TRBJ1-2	few	ASSQVRGGYT
TRBV20-1	TRBJ2-1	once	SASAGPVSGWPSSYNEQF
TRBV28	TRBJ2-1	.	ASSSSGLAHPKTNEQF
TRBV11-2	TRBJ2-3	.	ASSFGDRVADTQY
TRBV9	TRBJ2-1	.	ASDSPPYNEQF
TRBV4-1	TRBJ2-3	.	ASSYRGGGTDTQY
TRBV7-8	TRBJ2-1	.	ASSRDLSNEQF
TRBV10-3	TRBJ2-2	once	AISPTGELF